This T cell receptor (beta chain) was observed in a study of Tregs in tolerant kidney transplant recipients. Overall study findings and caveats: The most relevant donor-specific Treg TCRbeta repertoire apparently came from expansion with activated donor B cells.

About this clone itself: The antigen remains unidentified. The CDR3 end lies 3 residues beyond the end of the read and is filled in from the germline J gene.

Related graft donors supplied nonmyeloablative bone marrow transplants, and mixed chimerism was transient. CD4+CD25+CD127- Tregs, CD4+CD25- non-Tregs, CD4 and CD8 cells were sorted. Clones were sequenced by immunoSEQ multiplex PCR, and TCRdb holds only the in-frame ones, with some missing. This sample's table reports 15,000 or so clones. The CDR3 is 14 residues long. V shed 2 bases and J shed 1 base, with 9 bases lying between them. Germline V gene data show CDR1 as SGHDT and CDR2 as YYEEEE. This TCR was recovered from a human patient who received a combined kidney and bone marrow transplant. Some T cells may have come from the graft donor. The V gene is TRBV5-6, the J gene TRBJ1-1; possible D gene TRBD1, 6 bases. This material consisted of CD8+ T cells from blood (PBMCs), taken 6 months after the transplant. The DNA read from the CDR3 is TGTGCCAGCAGCTTCCCAGGGGAGAACACTGAA. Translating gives CASSFPGENTE. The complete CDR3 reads CASSFPGENTEAFF.